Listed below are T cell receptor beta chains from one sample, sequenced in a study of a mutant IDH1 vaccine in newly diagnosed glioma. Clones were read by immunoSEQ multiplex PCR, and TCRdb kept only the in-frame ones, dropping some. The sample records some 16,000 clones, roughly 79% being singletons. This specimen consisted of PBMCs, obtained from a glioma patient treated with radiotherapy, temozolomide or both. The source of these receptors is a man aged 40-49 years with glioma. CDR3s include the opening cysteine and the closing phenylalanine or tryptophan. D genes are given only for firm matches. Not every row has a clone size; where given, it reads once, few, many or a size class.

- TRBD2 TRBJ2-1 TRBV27 TGTGCCAGCAGTTTATCCCCTAGCGGGAGCGGGGAGTTCTTC CASSLSPSGSGEFF
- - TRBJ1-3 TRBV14 TGTGCCAGCAGCCTCGGGACCAACTCTGGAAACACCATATATTTT CASSLGTNSGNTIYF
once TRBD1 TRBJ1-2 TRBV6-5 TGTGCCAGCAGTTACTCTGTAAGGACAGGGTTGTGGGGCTACACCTTC CASSYSVRTGLWGYTF
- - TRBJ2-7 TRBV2 TGTGCCAGCAGAGGGGACGGCTACGAGCAGTACTTC CASRGDGYEQYF
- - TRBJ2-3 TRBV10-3 TGTGCCATCAGTGAGTCGATGGCGGGAATTGGAGATACGCAGTATTTT CAISESMAGIGDTQYF
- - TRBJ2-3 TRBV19 TGTGCCAGTAGTAACGAGGACAGCCCCGGAGGTTCAGATACGCAGTATTTT CASSNEDSPGGSDTQYF
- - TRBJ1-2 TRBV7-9 TGTGCCAGCAGCCCTGGGGTAGGGATAGCTGGCTACACCTTC CASSPGVGIAGYTF
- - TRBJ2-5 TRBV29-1 TGCAGCGTTGGGGGGGACGGTGACCAAGAGACCCAGTACTTC CSVGGDGDQETQYF
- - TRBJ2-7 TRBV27 TGTGCCAGCAGTTACTGGACAGAGTACGGCTACGAGCAGTACTTC CASSYWTEYGYEQYF
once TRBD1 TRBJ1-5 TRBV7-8 TGTGCCAGCAGCTCGGGACAGGGAGGCCGGCAGCCCCAGCATTTT CASSSGQGGRQPQHF
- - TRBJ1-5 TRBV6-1 TGTGCCAGCAGTGAAGCAGGGGTCATATATAGCAATCAGCCCCAGCATTTT CASSEAGVIYSNQPQHF
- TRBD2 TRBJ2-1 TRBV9 TGTGCCAGCAGCGTACCTAGCGGAAAACCAAGCTCCTACAATGAGCAGTTCTTC CASSVPSGKPSSYNEQFF
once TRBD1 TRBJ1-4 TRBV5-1 TGCGCCAGCAGCATACAGGGGGCAGGTGAAAAACTGTTTTTT CASSIQGAGEKLFF
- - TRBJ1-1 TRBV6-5 TGTGCCAGCAACCTACAGGGATCCACTGAAGCTTTCTTT CASNLQGSTEAFF
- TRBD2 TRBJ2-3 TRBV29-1 TGCAGCGTCGCCCGACTAGCGCAAAGTAGTGCAGATACGCAGTATTTT CSVARLAQSSADTQYF
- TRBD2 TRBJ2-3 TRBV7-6 TGTGCCAGCAGCTTAGGGTCTGGACGACTAGCGGCAAATACGCAGTATTTT CASSLGSGRLAANTQYF
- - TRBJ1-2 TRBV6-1 TGTGCCAGCAGTGAAGCGGAGGCTGGTGGCGGCTACACCTTC CASSEAEAGGGYTF
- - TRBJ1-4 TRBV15 TGTGCCACCAGCAGAGGGCAGGGTAATGAAAAACTGTTTTTT CATSRGQGNEKLFF
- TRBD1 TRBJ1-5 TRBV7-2 TGTGCCAGCGAAAAGGGGACAGGGCGAATGAGCAATCAGCCCCAGCATTTT CASEKGTGRMSNQPQHF
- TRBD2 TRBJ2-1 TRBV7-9 TGTGCCAGCAGCGCGACTAGCGGGTTTTCGGAGAATGAGCAGTTCTTC CASSATSGFSENEQFF
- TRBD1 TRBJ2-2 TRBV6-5 TGTGCCAGCAGAACCGGACAGGGGAGGGTCGGGGAGCTGTTTTTT CASRTGQGRVGELFF
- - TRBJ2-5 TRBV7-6 TGTGCCAGCAGCTTACAGGAGACCCAGTACTTC CASSLQETQYF
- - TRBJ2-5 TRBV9 TGTGCCAGCAGCGCGAGGGGGGTAACCCAAGAGACCCAGTACTTC CASSARGVTQETQYF
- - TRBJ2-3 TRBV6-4 TGTGCCAGCAGTGACAGCGGAGGGGGGACAGATACGCAGTATTTT CASSDSGGGTDTQYF
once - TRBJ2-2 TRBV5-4 TGTGCCAGCAGCTTGGAGGGGGACACCGACACCGGGGAGCTGTTTTTT CASSLEGDTDTGELFF
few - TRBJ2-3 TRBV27 TGTGCCAGCAGTTTCTTGGACAGCCTTAGCACAGATACGCAGTATTTT CASSFLDSLSTDTQYF
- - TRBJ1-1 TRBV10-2 TGCGCCAGCAGTGAGTCGGAGTTAGGGGTGAACACTGAAGCTTTCTTT CASSESELGVNTEAFF
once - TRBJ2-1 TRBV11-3 TGTGCCAGCAGCTTAGGACGCTACAATGAGCAGTTCTTC CASSLGRYNEQFF
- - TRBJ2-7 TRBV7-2 TGTGCCAGCAGCTTAGTATCGGCTAACTACGAGCAGTACTTC CASSLVSANYEQYF